These 23 T cell receptor beta chains were all obtained from the same sample, sequenced in a study of early T cells in non-severe SARS-CoV-2 infection. TCRdb reprocessed the 5' RACE reads via MiXCR and lists one record per CDR3 protein. This table has 75,000 to 90,000 distinct CDR3 sequences, over 9.5% appearing once. The source was whole blood, collected at baseline. These receptors came from an adult who was a healthcare worker with PCR-confirmed SARS-CoV-2 infection or an uninfected control (not recorded which).

In its sample, this clonotype was seen a few times. The V call is TRBV20-1, the J call TRBJ2-5, with 9 bases fitting TRBD2. Unmatched junction bases numbered 3, after V lost 8 bases and J lost 5 bases. The CDR3 totals 11 residues. Germline-derived CDR1 and CDR2 are DFQATT and SNEGSKA (reference sequence). The CDR3 DNA sequence: TGCAGTACGAGCGGGAGGGAGACCCAGTACTTC. It specifies CSTSGRETQYF.

In this sample, this clonotype turned up many times. The CDR3 region has the DNA TGTGCCAGCAGTTACTCGCCCAGGGGGCGGACCGTTTTAGACTATGGCTACACCTTC. Translation gives CASSYSPRGRTVLDYGYTF. The V and J genes are TRBV6-6 and TRBJ1-2; TRBD1 aligns across 8 bases. J was trimmed by 3 bases and V by 0 bases; bases with no gene match: 15. The germline V gene has CDR1 MNHNY and CDR2 SVGAGI (reference sequence). The CDR3 consists of 19 residues.

The chain carries TRBV12-5 and TRBJ1-2; no firm D call. Trimming took 0 bases from V and 3 from J, leaving 26 bases between them. The CDR3 totals 20 residues. CDR1 and CDR2 (germline): LGHNT, FRNRAP. This CDR3 reads CASGLVLVQLSRKPYYGYTF. CDR3 nucleotides: TGTGCTAGTGGTTTGGTACTAGTCCAATTGTCCAGGAAGCCTTACTATGGCTACACCTTC.

There are many counts of this clonotype. CDR3 amino acids: CASTDGTGVYNEQFF. The CDR3 region has the DNA TGTGCCTCTACGGACGGGACAGGAGTCTACAATGAGCAGTTCTTC. The genes are TRBV30 and TRBJ2-1; 8 positions match TRBD1. CDR3 length: 15 amino acids. CDR1 and CDR2 from the germline V gene are GTSNPN and SVGIG (reference sequence). V shed 7 bases and J 3 bases; nucleotides not matched to a gene: 11.

The DNA for the CDR3 is TGCGCCAGCAGCCAAGATCTGGATGGCGCGAACACCGGGGAGCTGTTTTTT. Its protein product is CASSQDLDGANTGELFF. The chain employs TRBV4-1 and TRBJ2-2; D gene unclear. The CDR3 has 17 residues. Between the trimmed V and J ends, which lost 0 bases and 0 bases, there was a span of 11 bases. The germline CDR1 and CDR2 sequences are MGHRA and YSYEKL.

This CDR3 is CASSFRRDTDTQYF. The CDR3 DNA is TGTGCCAGCAGCTTCAGGAGGGACACAGATACGCAGTATTTT. The genes are TRBV7-9 and TRBJ2-3; D may be TRBD2 (6 bases). V lost 3 bases and J lost 2, with 9 bases in between. Germline V gives CDR1 SEHNR, CDR2 FQNEAQ (reference sequence). This CDR3 is 14 amino acids long.

This clonotype was counted between two and nine times. This may arise from a read error, as a much more abundant clone is one base away. The V call is TRBV2, the J call TRBJ2-1, with D hard to call. Trimming pared 5 bases from V and 5 bases from J, leaving 4 bases between. The CDR3 sequence is 11 residues long. Germline V gene data show CDR1 as SNHLY and CDR2 as FYNNEI. CDR3 bases: TGTGCCAGCAGTTGGGACAATGAGCAGTTCTTC. It translates to CASSWDNEQFF.

The chain links TRBV20-1 to TRBJ2-1, with TRBD2 as a possible D gene (5 bases). V shed 1 base and J shed 9 bases, with 13 bases lying between them. The length of the CDR3 is 13 residues. Looked up from germline, CDR1 is DFQATT and CDR2 is SNEGSKA (reference sequence). CDR3 nucleotide sequence: TGCAGTGCTAGAGGGACTTTAGTAGGTGAGCAGTTCTTC. It encodes CSARGTLVGEQFF.

The chain links TRBV20-1 to TRBJ1-6; the D is unclear. The V gene lost 0 bases and the J gene lost 9 bases, with 9 bases spanning the gap. Germline CDR1 is DFQATT and CDR2 is SNEGSKA (reference sequence). This CDR3 region has 13 residues. CDR3 in DNA: TGCAGTGCTAGAGAAACAAAGGGTTCACCCCTCCACTTT. Amino acid sequence: CSARETKGSPLHF.

This clonotype was observed once. This chain joins TRBV25-1 and TRBJ1-1; 11 nucleotides match TRBD1. Losses at the gene ends were 0 bases for V and 1 base for J; bases not matched to a gene: 4. The CDR3 spans 17 residues. Germline V gene sequence: CDR1 MGHDK, CDR2 SYGVNS. CDR3 in DNA: TGTGCCAGCAGTGAATACGGGACAGGGGGGAAGAACACTGAAGCTTTCTTT. Protein sequence: CASSEYGTGGKNTEAFF. Full variable domain (rest looked up from reference TRBV25-1 and TRBJ1-1): EADIYQTPRYLVIGTGKKITLECSQTMGHDKMYWYQQDPGMELHLIHYSYGVNSTEKGDLSSESTVSRIRTEHFPLTLESARPSHTSQYLCASSEYGTGGKNTEAFFGQGTRLTVV.

The sample holds a few counts of this clonotype. The chain combines TRBV19 with TRBJ1-2, with D hard to call. Trimming left V 3 bases short and J 3 bases short, with 11 bases between. In germline, CDR1 is LNHDA, CDR2 SQIVND (reference sequence). The CDR3 is made up of 14 amino acids. The CDR3 loop is CASSMAWVDYGYTF. CDR3 nucleotides: TGTGCCAGTAGTATGGCGTGGGTTGACTATGGCTACACCTTC.

This clonotype was detected many times. V usage is TRBV4-2 and J usage is TRBJ2-1, with D possibly matching TRBD2 (5 bases). Germline V gene sequence: CDR1 LGHNA, CDR2 YNFKEQ. Trimming removed 0 bases from V and 10 bases from J, with 10 bases in between. The CDR3 totals 13 residues. CDR3 DNA: TGTGCCAGCAGCCAAGACCCTACGGGAGAGCAGTTCTTC. Its translation: CASSQDPTGEQFF.

V usage is TRBV11-2 and J usage is TRBJ2-1; no reliable D call. CDR1 and CDR2 from the germline V gene are SGHAT and FQNNGV. The CDR3 spans 14 residues. Trimming took off 3 bases at V and 3 bases at J, with 9 bases between the two ends. CDR3 sequence: CASSFLPGYNEQFF. CDR3 nucleotide sequence: TGTGCCAGCAGCTTCCTCCCAGGCTACAATGAGCAGTTCTTC. Drawing the rest from reference TRBV11-2 and TRBJ2-1, the complete variable domain is EAGVAQSPRYKIIEKRQSVAFWCNPISGHATLYWYQQILGQGPKLLIQFQNNGVVDDSQLPKDRFSAERLKGVDSTLKIQPAKLEDSAVYLCASSFLPGYNEQFFGPGTRLTVL.

The gene calls are TRBV2 and TRBJ2-1; D call uncertain. V was shortened by 10 bases and J by 10 bases, with 14 bases between the two germline ends. The germline V gene encodes CDR1 SNHLY and CDR2 FYNNEI. The CDR3 extends over 11 amino acids. The CDR3 region is CATTQSREQFF. CDR3 sequence (DNA): TGTGCCACAACGCAGTCCCGCGAGCAGTTCTTC.

This clonotype was counted only a few times. The chain carries TRBV6-1 and TRBJ2-5, with 11 bases identical to TRBD2. Unmatched junction bases numbered 8, after V lost 7 bases and J lost 4 bases. The CDR3 totals 15 residues. CDR1 is MNHNS, CDR2 SASEGT, per germline. The CDR3 region is CASMPGLAEGETQYF. In DNA, the CDR3 is TGTGCCAGCATGCCGGGACTAGCGGAGGGAGAGACCCAGTACTTC.

This clonotype was recorded a few times. This chain links TRBV3-1 with TRBJ2-5; D possibly matches TRBD1 or TRBD2 (5 bases each). The CDR3 sequence is 16 residues long. V was shortened by 4 bases and J by 2 bases, with 17 bases between the two germline ends. CDR1 is LGHDT and CDR2 is YNNKEL in the germline V gene (reference sequence). In nucleotides, the CDR3 is TGTGCCAGCAGCCCGTTCGGGATAACAGGACAAGAGACCCAGTACTTC. As protein: CASSPFGITGQETQYF.

There are many counts of this clonotype. This sequence joins TRBV11-2 and TRBJ1-2; no reliable D call. Trimming cost V 0 bases and J 0 bases, with 8 bases left between them. In germline, CDR1 is SGHAT, CDR2 FQNNGV. The CDR3 totals 15 residues. The CDR3 is CASSLEPGPNYGYTF. As DNA, the CDR3 is TGTGCCAGCAGCTTAGAACCAGGACCTAACTATGGCTACACCTTC.

In its sample, this clonotype was seen many times. This rearrangement joins TRBV5-1 to TRBJ2-1; TRBD2 is a possible D gene (5 bases). CDR1 and CDR2 (germline): SGHRS, YFSETQ. V shed 5 bases and J shed 8 bases, with 11 bases lying between them. This CDR3 spans 12 amino acids. The CDR3 region has the DNA TGCGCCAGCAGAAAGACCGGGGATGAGCAGTTCTTC. This codes for CASRKTGDEQFF. Complete variable domain (other parts from reference TRBV5-1 and TRBJ2-1): KAGVTQTPRYLIKTRGQQVTLSCSPISGHRSVSWYQQTPGQGLQFLFEYFSETQRNKGNFPGRFSGRQFSNSRSEMNVSTLELGDSALYLCASRKTGDEQFFGPGTRLTVL.

Only a few counts were recorded for this clonotype. The genes are TRBV9 and TRBJ2-7, with D maybe TRBD2 (5 bases). CDR1 is SGDLS, CDR2 YYNGEE, per germline. The CDR3 loop spans 16 amino acids. V was clipped by 0 bases and J by 3 bases, with 16 bases between them. The CDR3 loop is CASSVGETAWGYEQYF. The CDR3, as DNA: TGTGCCAGCAGCGTAGGGGAGACCGCTTGGGGCTACGAGCAGTACTTC.

Many counts were recorded for this clonotype. The CDR3 loop is CASMTGDTGELFF. CDR3 bases: TGTGCCAGTATGACAGGGGACACCGGGGAGCTGTTTTTT. The rearrangement links TRBV27 to TRBJ2-2; TRBD1 matches 8 bases. The trim removed 9 bases at V and 3 bases at J, leaving 3 bases unmatched. CDR3 size: 13 residues. The germline gives CDR1 MNHEY, CDR2 SMNVEV (reference sequence).

This clonotype has only a few counts. The chain employs TRBV7-9 and TRBJ2-5; 8 nucleotides line up with TRBD1. V lost 2 bases, J lost 2 bases, and 4 bases stayed unmatched. Germline-derived CDR1 and CDR2 are SEHNR and FQNEAQ (reference sequence). This CDR3 spans 15 amino acids. The CDR3 loop is CASSLSRGLQETQYF. CDR3 bases: TGTGCCAGCAGCTTATCCAGGGGGCTACAAGAGACCCAGTACTTC.

Many counts were recorded for this clonotype. The gene calls are TRBV4-2 and TRBJ2-1; 11 nucleotides align to TRBD2. The V gene end was trimmed by 0 bases and the J gene end by 12 bases; junction bases not matched to a gene: 13. Germline CDR1 is LGHNA and CDR2 is YNFKEQ. This CDR3 contains 17 residues. The CDR3 DNA sequence: TGTGCCAGCAGCCAAGATGCCCCCGGGACTAGCGGCATGGGGCAGTTCTTC. It yields the protein CASSQDAPGTSGMGQFF.

This clonotype was seen repeatedly, ten times or more. The DNA of the CDR3 is TGTGCCAGCAGCTTAGGTACAGGGACTTTCTATGGCTACACCTTC. This gives the protein CASSLGTGTFYGYTF. The rearrangement uses TRBV5-4 and TRBJ1-2, with D maybe TRBD1 (6 bases). Germline assignment: CDR1 SGHNT and CDR2 YYREEE (reference sequence). The CDR3 loop spans 15 amino acids. Trimming removed 2 bases from V and 4 bases from J, with 15 bases in between.